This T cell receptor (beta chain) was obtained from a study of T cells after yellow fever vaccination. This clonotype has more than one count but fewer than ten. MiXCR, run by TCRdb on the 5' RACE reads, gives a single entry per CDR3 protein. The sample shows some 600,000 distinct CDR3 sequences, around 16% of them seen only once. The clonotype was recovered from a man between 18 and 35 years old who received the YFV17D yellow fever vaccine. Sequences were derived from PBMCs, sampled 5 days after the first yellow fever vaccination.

CDR3 amino acids: CASTPSPLNEKLFF. CDR3 DNA: TGTGCCAGCACCCCATCCCCGCTTAATGAAAAACTGTTTTTT. The rearrangement uses TRBV12-3 or TRBV12-4 and TRBJ1-4; D not certain. The V end lost 7 bases, the J end lost 4 bases, and 13 bases lay between the germline ends. The CDR3 sequence is 14 residues long.